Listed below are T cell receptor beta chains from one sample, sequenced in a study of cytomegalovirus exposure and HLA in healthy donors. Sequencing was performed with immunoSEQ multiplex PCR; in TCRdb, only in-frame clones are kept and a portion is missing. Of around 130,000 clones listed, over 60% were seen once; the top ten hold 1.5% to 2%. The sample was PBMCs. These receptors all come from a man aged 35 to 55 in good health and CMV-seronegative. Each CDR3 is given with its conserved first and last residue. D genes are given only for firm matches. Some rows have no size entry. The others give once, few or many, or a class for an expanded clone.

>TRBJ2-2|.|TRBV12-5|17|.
TGTGCTAGTGGACCAGGGAAGGGGCAGGGTAGCACCGGGGAGCTGTTTTTT
CASGPGKGQGSTGELFF
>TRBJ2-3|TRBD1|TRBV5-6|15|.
TGTGCCAGCAGCCTCGGACAGGGAGTCGCAGATACGCAGTATTTT
CASSLGQGVADTQYF
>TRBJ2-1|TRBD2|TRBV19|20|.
TGTGCCAGTAGTATAGGAACAGGGCGGAGTAGCGGGAGGACTTACAATGAGCAGTTCTTC
CASSIGTGRSSGRTYNEQFF
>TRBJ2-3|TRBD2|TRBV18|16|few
TGTGCCAGCTCACCACCGGGCGGGAGGGCCGCAGATACGCAGTATTTT
CASSPPGGRAADTQYF
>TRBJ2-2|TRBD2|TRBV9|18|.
TGTGCCAGCAGCGTAGGGTCGGGGGGACTAGCGAACACCGGGGAGCTGTTTTTT
CASSVGSGGLANTGELFF
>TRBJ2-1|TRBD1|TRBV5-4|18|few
TGTGCCAGCAGCCTTCCCCGTACCGGGACAGGGGGTCGGAATGAGCAGTTCTTC
CASSLPRTGTGGRNEQFF
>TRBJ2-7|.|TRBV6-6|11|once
TGTGCCAGCACCGGGTCCCACGAGCAGTACTTC
CASTGSHEQYF
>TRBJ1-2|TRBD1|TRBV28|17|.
TGTGCCAGCAGTTTATTACCTTACCCGACAGGGCCCTATGGCTACACCTTC
CASSLLPYPTGPYGYTF
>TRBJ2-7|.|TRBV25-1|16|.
TGTGCCAGCAGTGAATGGGGAGGTGCTCGCTCCTACGAGCAGTACTTC
CASSEWGGARSYEQYF
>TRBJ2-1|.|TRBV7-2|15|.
TGTGCCAGCAGCTTAGCGGGTAACAGTTACAATGAGCAGTTCTTC
CASSLAGNSYNEQFF
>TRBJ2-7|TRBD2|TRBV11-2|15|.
TGTGCCAGCAGCTCACCCTTGGGACTAGCGGTCGAGCAGTACTTC
CASSSPLGLAVEQYF
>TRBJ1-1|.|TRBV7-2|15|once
TGTGCCAGCAGCCCCAACCAGCAGGGGAACACTGAAGCTTTCTTT
CASSPNQQGNTEAFF
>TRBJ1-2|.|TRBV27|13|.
TGTGCCAGCGGGACGGACAGATGGTCTGGCTACACCTTC
CASGTDRWSGYTF
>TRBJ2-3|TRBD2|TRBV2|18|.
TGTGCCAGCAGTGGGACTAGCGGGGACAGAGGGTGGACAGATACGCAGTATTTT
CASSGTSGDRGWTDTQYF
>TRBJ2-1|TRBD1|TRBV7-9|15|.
TGTGCCAGCAGCCCTGGGACAGGGAAATTGAATGAGCAGTTCTTC
CASSPGTGKLNEQFF
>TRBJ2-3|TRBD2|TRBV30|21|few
TGTGCCTGGGCCCGGACTAGCGGCCCCCTTAACGACGACACTAGCACAGATACGCAGTATTTT
CAWARTSGPLNDDTSTDTQYF
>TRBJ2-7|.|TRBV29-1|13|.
TGCAGCGTTGAAGAGGAGCTATCCTACGAGCAGTACTTC
CSVEEELSYEQYF
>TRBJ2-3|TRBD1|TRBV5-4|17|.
TGTGCCAGCAGCTTCGACCCGACAGGGGAGGAGGCAGATACGCAGTATTTT
CASSFDPTGEEADTQYF
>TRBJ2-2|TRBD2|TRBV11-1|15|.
TGTGCCAGCAGCTGGATAGCGGGGGTGACCGGGGAGCTGTTTTTT
CASSWIAGVTGELFF
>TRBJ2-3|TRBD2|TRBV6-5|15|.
TGTGCCAGCAGTTACTCTCCGGGAGGGAGAGATACGCAGTATTTT
CASSYSPGGRDTQYF
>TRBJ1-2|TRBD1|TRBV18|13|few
TGTGCCAGCTCAAGGACAGGGAACTATGGCTACACCTTC
CASSRTGNYGYTF
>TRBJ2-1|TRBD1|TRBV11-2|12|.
TGTGCCAGCAGCCAGGGGGCGAGGGAGCAGTTCTTC
CASSQGAREQFF
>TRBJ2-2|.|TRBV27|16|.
TGTGCCAGCAGTTCCTTCTCTGAACTTAACACCGGGGAGCTGTTTTTT
CASSSFSELNTGELFF
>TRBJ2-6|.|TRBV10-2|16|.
TGCGCCACCCTAAAACAGGGTCGCTCTGGGGCCAACGTCCTGACTTTC
CATLKQGRSGANVLTF
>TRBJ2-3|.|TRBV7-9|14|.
TGTGCCAGCAGCTTAGTAGCCAGCACAGATACGCAGTATTTT
CASSLVASTDTQYF
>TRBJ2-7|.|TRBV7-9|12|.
TGTGCCAGCAGCTCCGACAGACCCGAGCAGTACTTC
CASSSDRPEQYF
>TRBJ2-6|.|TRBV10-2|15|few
TGCGCCAGCAGCCAGGGAAGGGCTGGGGCCAACGTCCTGACTTTC
CASSQGRAGANVLTF
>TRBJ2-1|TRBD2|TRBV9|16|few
TGTGCCAGCAGCCCCCAGGGGAGGGGGACTAGCGGGGAGCAGTTCTTC
CASSPQGRGTSGEQFF
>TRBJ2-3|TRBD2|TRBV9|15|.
TGTGCCAGCAGCGTCGTAGCGGGACGCACAGATACGCAGTATTTT
CASSVVAGRTDTQYF
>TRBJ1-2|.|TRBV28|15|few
TGTGCCAGCAGTTCCCCACTGAACCATAACTATGGCTACACCTTC
CASSSPLNHNYGYTF
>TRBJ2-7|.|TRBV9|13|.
TGTGCCAGCAGCGTAAACCAGGGGTTCGAGCAGTACTTC
CASSVNQGFEQYF
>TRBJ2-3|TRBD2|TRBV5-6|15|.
TGTGCCAGCAGCCAAACTAGCGGTAGCACAGATACGCAGTATTTT
CASSQTSGSTDTQYF
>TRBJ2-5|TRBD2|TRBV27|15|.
TGTGCCAGCAGTTTTGCTAGCGGGGGGGTTGAGACCCAGTACTTC
CASSFASGGVETQYF
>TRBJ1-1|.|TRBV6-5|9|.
TGTGCCAGCACCCATGAAGCTTTCTTT
CASTHEAFF
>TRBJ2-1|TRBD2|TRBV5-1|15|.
TGCGCCAGCAGCTTTCTAGCGGGGGCGGAGTATGAGCAGTTCTTC
CASSFLAGAEYEQFF
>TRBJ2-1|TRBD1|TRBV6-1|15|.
TGTGCCAGCAGTATAGACAGGGTTCCCTACAATGAGCAGTTCTTC
CASSIDRVPYNEQFF
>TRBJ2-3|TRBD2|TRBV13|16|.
TGTGCCAGCAGCCATGGGACTAGCGGGGGCCCAGTGGTGGAGTATTTT
CASSHGTSGGPVVEYF
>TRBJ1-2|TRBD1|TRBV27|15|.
TGTGCCAGCAGTTTATCCGGACAGGGGACCTATGGCTACACCTTC
CASSLSGQGTYGYTF
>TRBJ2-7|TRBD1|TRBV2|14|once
TGTGCCAGCACTTTCCAGGGGGCGGCCTACGAGCAGTACTTC
CASTFQGAAYEQYF
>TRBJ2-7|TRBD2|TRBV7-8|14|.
TGTGCCAGCAGCTTAGGGCGGGGGGGCAGAGAGCAGTACTTC
CASSLGRGGREQYF
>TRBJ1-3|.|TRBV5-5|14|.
TGTGCCAGCAGCTTTGACAGCTCTGGAAACACCATATATTTT
CASSFDSSGNTIYF
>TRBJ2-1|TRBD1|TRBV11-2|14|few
TGTGCCAGCAGCTACGGGACAGGGGTACATGAGCAGTTCTTC
CASSYGTGVHEQFF
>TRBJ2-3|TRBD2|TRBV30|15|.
TGTGCCTGGAGTCCGCTAGCGGGAAGCACAGATACGCAGTATTTT
CAWSPLAGSTDTQYF
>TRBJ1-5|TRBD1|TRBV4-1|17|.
TGCGCCAGCAGCCAAGGGGACGACAGGGTTAGGAATCAGCCCCAGCATTTT
CASSQGDDRVRNQPQHF
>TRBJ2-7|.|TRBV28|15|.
TGTGCCAGCAGTCCCGGGTTCCGTTTACTCTACGAGCAGTACTTC
CASSPGFRLLYEQYF
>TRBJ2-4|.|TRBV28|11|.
TGTGCCAGCAGTTTGGGCCTTGGTCAGTACTTC
CASSLGLGQYF
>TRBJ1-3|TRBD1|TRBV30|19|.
TGTGCCTGGAGCACATATAGTTTAGGGGGGACAGTCTCTGGAAACACCATATATTTT
CAWSTYSLGGTVSGNTIYF
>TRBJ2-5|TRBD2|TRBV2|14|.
TGTGCCAGCAGACTAGCGGGGGGTCAAGAGACCCAGTACTTC
CASRLAGGQETQYF
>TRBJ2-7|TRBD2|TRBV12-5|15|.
TGTGCTAGTGGCTCGGGACTAGCGGGACCGGGAGAGCAGTACTTC
CASGSGLAGPGEQYF
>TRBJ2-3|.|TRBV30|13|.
TGTGCCTGGACGCGGCGGGGCACAGATACGCAGTATTTT
CAWTRRGTDTQYF
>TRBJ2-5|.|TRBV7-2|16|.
TGTGCCAGCAGCTTAGGGCCCAGTGGGGGCGGGGAGACCCAGTACTTC
CASSLGPSGGGETQYF
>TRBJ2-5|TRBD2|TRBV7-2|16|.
TGTGCCAGCAGCCCACGATGGGGGGGGACCGGGGAGACCCAGTACTTC
CASSPRWGGTGETQYF
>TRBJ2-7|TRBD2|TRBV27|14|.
TGTGCCAGCAGTCAGACTAGCGGGTCTTACGAGCAGTACTTC
CASSQTSGSYEQYF
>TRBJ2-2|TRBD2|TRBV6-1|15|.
TGTGCCAGCATCCGGGGGGGCCCTCCGACCGGGGAGCTGTTTTTT
CASIRGGPPTGELFF
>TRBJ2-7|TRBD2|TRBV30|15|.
TGTGCCTGGAAAGGGACTAGCGGCTCCCACTACGAGCAGTACTTC
CAWKGTSGSHYEQYF